One and the same sample provided the 3 T cell receptor beta chains below, sequenced in a study of shared clonotypes between healthy human individuals. Measured with immunoSEQ multiplex PCR; TCRdb has only the in-frame clones, and not every one. The table shows more than 550,000 clones, with 55% to 75% occurring only once. Input material: memory CD4+ T cells sorted from blood. The subset was: CD45RA-negative fraction. The receptor set was obtained from a woman in her twenties or thirties in good health.

The sample holds many counts of this clone. V usage is TRBV30 and J usage is TRBJ1-6; perhaps TRBD1 as D (5 bases). The V gene lost 5 bases and the J gene lost 6 bases, with 8 bases spanning the gap. The CDR3 spans 12 residues. Germline CDR1 GTSNPN, CDR2 SVGIG (reference sequence). This CDR3 is CAWDRLNSPLHF. DNA of the CDR3: TGTGCCTGGGACAGACTTAATTCACCCCTCCACTTT.

The CDR3 DNA sequence: TGCGCCAGCAGCCAAGTGCTCCGCAGCTCCTACGAGCAGTACTTC. Translating it yields CASSQVLRSSYEQYF. The chain couples TRBV4-1 to TRBJ2-7; D gene uncertain. The CDR3 extends over 15 amino acids. The ends were cut back, 1 base at V and 0 bases at J, with 10 bases in the middle. Germline CDR1 reads MGHRA; CDR2 reads YSYEKL.

V usage is TRBV4-1 and J usage is TRBJ1-2; D not resolved. The ends were cut back, 2 bases at V and 8 bases at J, with 12 bases in the middle. This CDR3 spans 13 amino acids. CDR1 is MGHRA and CDR2 is YSYEKL in the germline V gene. The CDR3 sequence: CASSQRGLLGYTF. CDR3 DNA: TGCGCCAGCAGCCAACGAGGGCTCTTAGGCTACACCTTC.